The 32 T cell receptor beta chains in this list originate from one sample, sequenced in a study of blood T cell repertoires in COVID-19 (dated by TCRdb to the early 2020s). Receptor amplification or capture employed the immunoSEQ multiplex PCR assay. Here the immuneACCESS table is served through TCRdb, limited to in-frame sequences with V and J called. Missing clones are a known gap in these copies; in checked studies unresolved V genes cover under half, and the rest lacks a known reason. The sample yields about 87,000 clones; around four fifths were counted once. 15% to 20% of the sample is in the top ten clones. The specimen sequenced was peripheral blood. All receptors derive from an older woman with acute or convalescent COVID-19.

CDR3 nucleotides: TGTGCCAGTAGCCCCAGGTGGACAGGGTACGAGCAGTACTTC. This translates into CASSPRWTGYEQYF. The chain recombines TRBV19 with TRBJ2-7, with 8 bases that match TRBD1. The trim removed 6 bases at V and 4 bases at J, leaving 8 bases unmatched. Germline lookup yields CDR1 LNHDA and CDR2 SQIVND (reference sequence). CDR3 length: 14 residues.

The rearrangement joins TRBV6-1 to TRBJ2-3, with 9 bases that match TRBD1. Germline CDR1 is MNHNS and CDR2 is SASEGT. The CDR3 is 16 residues long. After removal of 0 bases from V and 1 base from J, the junction contained 2 bases not matched to a gene. The CDR3 DNA is TGTGCCAGCAGTGAAGCGCGGACAGGGGGCACAGATACGCAGTATTTT. It is translated as CASSEARTGGTDTQYF.

In its sample, this clone was seen a few times. The genes are TRBV2 and TRBJ1-1, with 9 bases fitting TRBD1. Trimming cost V 4 bases and J 3 bases; bases outside gene matches: 6. Per the germline V gene, CDR1 is SNHLY and CDR2 is FYNNEI. The CDR3 has 15 amino acids. The CDR3: CASSGGTGWDTEAFF. The DNA for the CDR3 is TGTGCCAGCAGTGGAGGGACAGGGTGGGACACTGAAGCTTTCTTT.

The chain links TRBV19 to TRBJ2-7; 11 bases agree with TRBD2. The J segment lost 0 bases and the V segment lost 5 bases, leaving 6 bases of the junction unmatched. CDR3 size: 16 residues. CDR1 is LNHDA and CDR2 is SQIVND in the germline V gene (reference sequence). The CDR3 DNA sequence: TGTGCCAGTAGTCCATCCGGGACTAGCGGCTCCTACGAGCAGTACTTC. Its protein is CASSPSGTSGSYEQYF. Together with reference TRBV19 and TRBJ2-7, the CDR3 gives the full variable domain: DGGITQSPKYLFRKEGQNVTLSCEQNLNHDAMYWYRQDPGQGLRLIYYSQIVNDFQKGDIAEGYSVSREKKESFPLTVTSAQKNPTAFYLCASSPSGTSGSYEQYFGPGTRLTVT.

The V gene is TRBV5-6, the J gene TRBJ1-5, with D unclear. The CDR3 sequence is 17 residues long. Germline CDR1 and CDR2: SGHDT and YYEEEE. V shed 4 bases and J shed 4 bases, with 21 bases lying between them. The CDR3 protein is CASSASVGQYANQPQHF. The CDR3 bases are TGTGCCAGCAGCGCGAGCGTCGGCCAGTATGCTAATCAGCCCCAGCATTTT.

This sequence joins TRBV9 and TRBJ2-7, with 10 bases matching TRBD1. V dropped 0 bases and J dropped 5; count of bases not matched to a gene: 5. The germline V gene has CDR1 SGDLS and CDR2 YYNGEE. CDR3 length: 15 residues. As DNA, the CDR3 is TGTGCCAGCAGCGTAGGGACAGGGGGGGTGGACGAGCAGTACTTC. It specifies CASSVGTGGVDEQYF.

The chain uses TRBV5-4 and TRBJ2-1; TRBD2 matches at 10 bases. This CDR3 is 17 amino acids long. V was clipped by 1 base and J by 6 bases; unmatched bases: 10. From germline, CDR1 is SGHNT and CDR2 YYREEE (reference sequence). CDR3 sequence: CASSLSASGRYSNEQFF. The CDR3 region has the DNA TGTGCCAGCAGCTTGTCGGCTAGCGGGAGATACAGCAATGAGCAGTTCTTC.

V and J are TRBV11-3 and TRBJ2-1; tentatively, D is TRBD2 (6 bases). Trimming took off 1 base at V and 5 bases at J, with 12 bases between the two ends. The CDR3 totals 15 residues. Germline assignment: CDR1 SGHNT and CDR2 YENEEA. As DNA, the CDR3 is TGTGCCAGCAGCTTAGCGGGACTCGACCACAATGAGCAGTTCTTC. It encodes CASSLAGLDHNEQFF. Full variable domain (missing parts from reference TRBV11-3 and TRBJ2-1): EAGVVQSPRYKIIEKKQPVAFWCNPISGHNTLYWYLQNLGQGPELLIRYENEEAVDDSQLPKDRFSAERLKGVDSTLKIQPAELGDSAVYLCASSLAGLDHNEQFFGPGTRLTVL.

CDR3: CASSLSSYNEQFF. CDR3 nucleotide sequence: TGTGCCAGCAGCTTATCGTCGTACAATGAGCAGTTCTTC. The chain links TRBV7-8 to TRBJ2-1; unclear D gene. This CDR3 is 13 amino acids long. The V gene lost 2 bases and the J gene lost 4 bases, with 6 bases spanning the gap. Germline CDR1 reads SGHVS; CDR2 reads FQNEAQ.

This chain uses TRBV3-1 (or the pseudogene TRBV3-2) with TRBJ1-1; D is ambiguous. Trimming pared 4 bases from V and 3 bases from J, leaving 9 bases between. The CDR3 consists of 13 residues. Germline CDR1 reads LGHDT; CDR2 reads YNNKEL (reference sequence). The CDR3 coding sequence is TGTGCCAGCAGCCCCCTCACGGACACTGAAGCTTTCTTT. Amino acid sequence: CASSPLTDTEAFF.

This chain links TRBV9 with TRBJ2-5, with 13 bases fitting TRBD2. The V segment lost 4 bases and the J segment 0 bases; nucleotides outside the gene matches: 3. The V gene's germline CDR1 is SGDLS and CDR2 YYNGEE. This CDR3 is 16 amino acids long. CDR3 residues: CASSFGTSGDQETQYF. The CDR3 DNA follows: TGTGCCAGCAGCTTCGGGACTAGCGGGGACCAAGAGACCCAGTACTTC.

V gene TRBV5-1 combines with J gene TRBJ2-5, with D possibly matching TRBD1 (6 bases). The CDR3 contains 15 residues. Germline CDR1 reads SGHRS; CDR2 reads YFSETQ. Trimming removed 0 bases at V and 5 bases at J, with 14 bases between. CDR3 residues: CASSLAAGAVETQYF. The CDR3 DNA follows: TGCGCCAGCAGCTTGGCCGCAGGGGCGGTTGAGACCCAGTACTTC.

This rearrangement joins TRBV19 to TRBJ2-7, with 8 bases fitting TRBD1. Per germline, CDR1 LNHDA and CDR2 SQIVND (reference sequence). The CDR3 is 13 amino acids. V was clipped by 3 bases and J by 6 bases; unmatched bases: 4. The CDR3 reads CASSMDREGEQYF. CDR3 sequence (DNA): TGTGCCAGTAGTATGGACAGGGAAGGCGAGCAGTACTTC.

The CDR3 DNA follows: TGTGCCAGCAGCCTTCAAGGGGGGAACACTGAAGCTTTCTTT. Translation gives CASSLQGGNTEAFF. This rearrangement joins TRBV11-3 to TRBJ1-1; a possible D gene is TRBD1 (6 bases). The CDR3 covers 14 residues. Per germline, CDR1 SGHNT and CDR2 YENEEA. V was pared by 5 bases and J by 1 base, with 11 bases between.

The V gene is TRBV7-9, the J gene TRBJ2-5; D unclear. Trimming shortened V by 4 bases and J by 5 bases, and 5 bases separated the two germline ends. The CDR3 runs 11 residues. Germline assignment: CDR1 SEHNR and CDR2 FQNEAQ (reference sequence). The CDR3 DNA is TGTGCCAGCAGCTCACAGGAGACCCAGTACTTC. Its protein product is CASSSQETQYF.

V gene TRBV7-2 combines with J gene TRBJ2-1; 8 bases align to TRBD2. CDR1 is SGHTA and CDR2 is FQGNSA in the germline V gene. V dropped 2 bases and J dropped 11; count of bases not matched to a gene: 11. The CDR3 loop spans 15 amino acids. The CDR3: CASSLRRGAGEQQFF. CDR3 DNA: TGTGCCAGCAGCTTAAGGCGGGGGGCGGGGGAACAGCAGTTCTTC. Looking up the rest from reference TRBV7-2 and TRBJ2-1 gives the full variable domain: GAGVSQSPSNKVTEKGKDVELRCDPISGHTALYWYRQSLGQGLEFLIYFQGNSAPDKSGLPSDRFSAERTGGSVSTLTIQRTQQEDSAVYLCASSLRRGAGEQQFFGPGTRLTVL.

This clone turned up a few times. V is TRBV5-6 and J is TRBJ2-3; D unclear. The CDR3 has 13 residues. The V end was cut by 5 bases, the J end by 0 bases, with 7 bases between. Germline-derived CDR1 and CDR2 are SGHDT and YYEEEE. In DNA, the CDR3 is TGTGCCAGCAGTTTGACTAGCACAGATACGCAGTATTTT. The encoded protein is CASSLTSTDTQYF.

V usage is TRBV5-8 and J usage is TRBJ2-7; 9 bases are a match to TRBD2. The germline V gene encodes CDR1 SGHTS and CDR2 YDEGEE. Germline trimming cut 2 bases from V and 0 bases from J; bases unmatched to any gene: 9. This CDR3 is 17 amino acids long. The CDR3 is CASSLNSGRRSSYEQYF. The CDR3 bases are TGTGCCAGCAGCTTAAATAGCGGGAGAAGGAGCTCCTACGAGCAGTACTTC.

The rearrangement joins TRBV30 to TRBJ1-2; 7 bases match TRBD1. This CDR3 is built from 12 residues. The V gene end was trimmed by 8 bases and the J gene end by 5 bases; junction bases not matched to a gene: 8. Germline V gene data show CDR1 as GTSNPN and CDR2 as SVGIG (reference sequence). CDR3 DNA: TGTGCCAAGAGGGACAGCTCTTATGGCTACACCTTC. Translated: CAKRDSSYGYTF. The complete variable domain, with remaining parts taken from reference TRBV30 and TRBJ1-2, reads SQTIHQWPATLVQPVGSPLSLECTVEGTSNPNLYWYRQAAGRGLQLLFYSVGIGQISSEVPQNLSASRPQDRQFILSSKKLLLSDSGFYLCAKRDSSYGYTFGSGTRLTVV.

V is TRBV10-3 and J is TRBJ2-3; D not resolved. Germline CDR1 reads ENHRY; CDR2 reads SYGVKD. The CDR3 extends over 14 amino acids. Trimming took 4 bases from V and 2 from J, leaving 10 bases between them. CDR3 bases: TGTGCCATCAGTGCGTTACAGAACACAGATACGCAGTATTTT. It is translated as CAISALQNTDTQYF.

A remark on this clone: Other DNA sequences in the same sample also yield this CDR3. The chain employs TRBV24-1 and TRBJ2-1; perhaps TRBD2 as D (6 bases). CDR3 length equals 16 residues. Germline lookup yields CDR1 KGHDR and CDR2 SFDVKD. V dropped 3 bases and J dropped 3 bases, with 14 bases sitting between them. CDR3 nucleotides: TGTGCCACCAGTGATCCCAGCGGGTCAAGCTACAATGAGCAGTTCTTC. This sequence encodes CATSDPSGSSYNEQFF.

This clone was seen only a few times. The chain couples TRBV30 to TRBJ2-7, with D tentatively TRBD2 (6 bases). This CDR3 has 14 residues. Germline CDR1 GTSNPN, CDR2 SVGIG (reference sequence). The ends were cut back, 0 bases at V and 5 bases at J, with 14 bases in the middle. The CDR3 protein is CAWSVGGAQHEQYF. The CDR3 DNA sequence: TGTGCCTGGAGTGTTGGAGGGGCTCAACACGAGCAGTACTTC. The variable domain in full, completed from reference TRBV30 and TRBJ2-7, reads SQTIHQWPATLVQPVGSPLSLECTVEGTSNPNLYWYRQAAGRGLQLLFYSVGIGQISSEVPQNLSASRPQDRQFILSSKKLLLSDSGFYLCAWSVGGAQHEQYFGPGTRLTVT.

In this sample, this clone turned up once. V usage is TRBV6-5 and J usage is TRBJ1-1, with 7 bases identical to TRBD1. Germline V gives CDR1 MNHEY, CDR2 SVGAGI. V was clipped by 6 bases and J by 2 bases; unmatched bases: 9. The CDR3 has 15 amino acids. CDR3 sequence (DNA): TGTGCCAGCAGCCGAGGGACAGCCCCCAACACTGAAGCTTTCTTT. Translated, it gives CASSRGTAPNTEAFF.

The V call is TRBV5-5, the J call TRBJ2-5; TRBD1 is a possible D gene (6 bases). The germline gives CDR1 SGHKS, CDR2 YYEKEE (reference sequence). V was pared by 6 bases and J by 2 bases, with 11 bases between. This CDR3 contains 13 residues. CDR3 in amino acids: CASTRGPQETQYF. DNA for the CDR3: TGTGCCAGCACCAGGGGTCCTCAAGAGACCCAGTACTTC.

The rearrangement uses TRBV6-5 and TRBJ1-2, with 7 bases lining up with TRBD1. This CDR3 has 16 amino acids. V shed 2 bases and J 4 bases; nucleotides not matched to a gene: 10. Germline CDR1 and CDR2: MNHEY and SVGAGI. The CDR3 nucleotides are TGTGCCAGCAGTTACGGTTTTAACAGGGGTGGCTATGGCTACACCTTC. Amino acid sequence: CASSYGFNRGGYGYTF.

The chain joins TRBV5-4 to TRBJ2-3; TRBD1 is a possible D gene (6 bases). Germline loops: CDR1 SGHNT, CDR2 YYREEE (reference sequence). The CDR3 is made up of 14 amino acids. Between the trimmed V and J ends, which lost 3 bases and 3 bases, there was a span of 11 bases. The CDR3 bases are TGTGCCAGCAGCTCCCGACAGGAAACAGATACGCAGTATTTT. This sequence encodes CASSSRQETDTQYF.

This chain uses TRBV6-2 or TRBV6-3 with TRBJ1-1, with unresolved D. The germline V gene has CDR1 MNHEY and CDR2 SVGEGT. Between the trimmed V and J ends, which lost 8 bases and 1 base, there was a span of 11 bases. The CDR3 sequence is 13 residues long. The CDR3 protein is CASCLRQNTEAFF. CDR3 DNA sequence: TGTGCCAGCTGCCTCAGACAGAACACTGAAGCTTTCTTT.

This clone was counted a single time. This same CDR3 is encoded by further DNA sequences in the sample. The chain is built from TRBV11-3 and TRBJ2-1, with D maybe TRBD2 (5 bases). Germline assignment: CDR1 SGHNT and CDR2 YENEEA. The CDR3 has 14 residues. V was shortened by 5 bases and J by 0 bases, with 8 bases between the two germline ends. The DNA of the CDR3 is TGTGCCAGCAGCCCCGGAGGCTCCTACAATGAGCAGTTCTTC. It translates to CASSPGGSYNEQFF.

The rearrangement joins TRBV29-1 to TRBJ1-1; the match to TRBD1 covers 7 bases. Germline values: CDR1 SQVTM, CDR2 ANQGSEA. V lost 5 bases to trimming and J lost 0 bases; unmatched junction nucleotides: 6. The CDR3 length is 14 residues. The CDR3 sequence is CSVPPGGMNTEAFF. In DNA form, the CDR3 reads TGCAGCGTTCCGCCAGGGGGGATGAACACTGAAGCTTTCTTT.

The chain employs TRBV19 and TRBJ2-3; D is undetermined. The ends were cut back, 3 bases at V and 6 bases at J, with 16 bases in the middle. The CDR3 sequence is 15 residues long. Germline-derived CDR1 and CDR2 are LNHDA and SQIVND (reference sequence). CDR3 sequence: CASSMAPVAGDTQYF. Here the CDR3 DNA reads TGTGCCAGTAGTATGGCACCGGTAGCTGGCGATACGCAGTATTTT.

This rearrangement joins TRBV7-3 to TRBJ1-1, with D perhaps matching TRBD1 (6 bases). Trimming took off 1 base at V and 2 bases at J, with 11 bases between the two ends. Germline loops: CDR1 SGHTA, CDR2 FQGTGA. This CDR3 is 15 amino acids long. CDR3 sequence reads: CASSLNDRSNTEAFF. The CDR3, as DNA: TGTGCCAGCAGCTTAAACGACAGGAGCAACACTGAAGCTTTCTTT.

The chain couples TRBV12-5 to TRBJ1-6; maybe TRBD1 (6 bases). Trimming shortened V by 1 base and J by 10 bases, and 8 bases separated the two germline ends. Germline values: CDR1 LGHNT, CDR2 FRNRAP. The CDR3 extends over 13 amino acids. The CDR3 coding sequence is TGTGCTAGTGGTTTGGAAACAGGGTCACCCCTCCACTTT. It is translated as CASGLETGSPLHF.